The 28 T cell receptor beta chains presented below share a single source sample, sequenced in a study of cytomegalovirus exposure and HLA in healthy donors. Both 60 Vbeta primers and 13 Jbeta primers went into the PCR. Generated by immunoSEQ multiplex PCR, the TCRdb table keeps only in-frame clones and is missing some. Among 95,000 to 100,000 clones, 76% were seen once, and the ten largest hold 2%. Sample: PBMCs. Receptors originate from a man aged 35 to 55 in good health and CMV-seronegative.

The V gene is TRBV29-1, the J gene TRBJ1-3; unclear D gene. CDR1 and CDR2 from the germline V gene are SQVTM and ANQGSEA. The CDR3 length is 13 residues. Trimming removed 3 bases from V and 4 bases from J, with 10 bases in between. The CDR3 coding sequence is TGCAGCGTTGAGGGAGGCGGAGGAAACACCATATATTTT. It is translated as CSVEGGGGNTIYF.

The gene calls are TRBV9 and TRBJ2-3; D possibly corresponds to TRBD2 (5 bases). CDR1 is SGDLS, CDR2 YYNGEE, per germline. V lost 0 bases to trimming and J lost 4 bases, with 12 bases between them. This CDR3 is 15 amino acids long. CDR3 bases: TGTGCCAGCAGCGTAGAGGCGGCGAGGGCAGATACGCAGTATTTT. It is translated as CASSVEAARADTQYF. Full variable domain (remainder filled in from reference TRBV9 and TRBJ2-3): DSGVTQTPKHLITATGQRVTLRCSPRSGDLSVYWYQQSLDQGLQFLIQYYNGEERAKGNILERFSAQQFPDLHSELNLSSLELGDSALYFCASSVEAARADTQYFGPGTRLTVL.

The V and J genes are TRBV7-9 and TRBJ1-1, with D unresolved. The CDR3 consists of 16 residues. Germline-derived CDR1 and CDR2 are SEHNR and FQNEAQ (reference sequence). V was cut by 5 bases and J by 1 base, with 17 bases left in between. The CDR3 here is CASSPGKGRGNTEAFF. CDR3 in DNA: TGTGCCAGCAGCCCCGGTAAGGGTCGGGGGAACACTGAAGCTTTCTTT.

This clone occurred a few times. This sequence joins TRBV29-1 and TRBJ2-7, with 7 bases identical to TRBD1. The trim removed 4 bases at V and 2 bases at J, leaving 17 bases unmatched. Germline CDR1 is SQVTM and CDR2 is ANQGSEA. The CDR3 consists of 17 residues. The CDR3 sequence: CSVGMGFGQVLAYEQYF. DNA for the CDR3: TGCAGCGTTGGGATGGGTTTCGGACAGGTTCTAGCCTACGAGCAGTACTTC.

The chain uses TRBV7-2 and TRBJ2-3; 10 nucleotides line up with TRBD2. The CDR3 covers 15 residues. The J segment lost 8 bases and the V segment lost 5 bases, leaving 10 bases of the junction unmatched. CDR1 is SGHTA, CDR2 FQGNSA, per germline. CDR3 region: CASSPYSGGVGTQYF. The CDR3 DNA is TGTGCCAGCAGCCCGTACAGCGGGGGGGTCGGTACGCAGTATTTT.

The chain recombines TRBV6-1 with TRBJ2-6; TRBD1 agrees at 10 bases. The CDR3 contains 15 residues. The V segment lost 6 bases and the J segment 4 bases; nucleotides outside the gene matches: 3. CDR1 is MNHNS, CDR2 SASEGT, per germline. CDR3: CASRTGGSGANVLTF. As DNA, the CDR3 is TGTGCCAGCAGGACAGGGGGCTCCGGGGCCAACGTCCTGACTTTC.

This clone was counted once. The V gene is TRBV7-9, the J gene TRBJ2-3, with a possible D match to TRBD2 (5 bases). Germline V gene data show CDR1 as SEHNR and CDR2 as FQNEAQ (reference sequence). V shed 3 bases and J shed 10 bases, with 17 bases lying between them. This CDR3 is built from 14 residues. The CDR3 bases are TGTGCCAGCAGCTTGGATCAGGAGGCCTATCCGCAGTATTTT. It translates to CASSLDQEAYPQYF.

With regard to this clone: Other DNA sequences within the sample encode an identical CDR3. V is TRBV28 and J is TRBJ2-3; 8 positions match TRBD2. The trim removed 6 bases at V and 1 base at J, leaving 6 bases unmatched. The germline V gene encodes CDR1 MDHEN and CDR2 SYDVKM. This CDR3 spans 15 amino acids. In nucleotides, the CDR3 is TGTGCCAGCAGCACGCTAGCGGGCGGCACAGATACGCAGTATTTT. The encoded protein is CASSTLAGGTDTQYF.

V usage is TRBV2 and J usage is TRBJ2-3, with 10 positions matching TRBD2. V trimming: 4 bases; J trimming: 8 bases; junction bases outside the gene matches: 15. This CDR3 contains 17 residues. Germline-derived CDR1 and CDR2 are SNHLY and FYNNEI. As DNA, the CDR3 is TGTGCCAGCAGTGGACGATTTCTAGCGGGGGCCCCGGCTACGCAGTATTTT. Translating gives CASSGRFLAGAPATQYF.

The genes are TRBV7-2 and TRBJ1-5; the D is unclear. There are 15 residues in the CDR3. Germline CDR1 reads SGHTA; CDR2 reads FQGNSA. V dropped 1 base and J dropped 6 bases, with 13 bases sitting between them. This CDR3 is CASSLGPLPGQPQHF. The CDR3 bases are TGTGCCAGCAGCTTAGGGCCCCTCCCAGGTCAGCCCCAGCATTTT. The full variable domain, its missing parts supplied by reference TRBV7-2 and TRBJ1-5, is GAGVSQSPSNKVTEKGKDVELRCDPISGHTALYWYRQSLGQGLEFLIYFQGNSAPDKSGLPSDRFSAERTGGSVSTLTIQRTQQEDSAVYLCASSLGPLPGQPQHFGDGTRLSIL.

This sequence joins TRBV30 and TRBJ1-1; D remains ambiguous. The CDR3 sequence is 13 residues long. Trimming pared 6 bases from V and 3 bases from J, leaving 14 bases between. Germline CDR1 reads GTSNPN; CDR2 reads SVGIG (reference sequence). In DNA form, the CDR3 reads TGTGCCTGTGCCACTCAGAGGGACACTGAAGCTTTCTTT. Its translation: CACATQRDTEAFF.

This chain joins TRBV27 and TRBJ1-5; D gene unclear. This CDR3 has 13 amino acids. V gave up 5 bases and J gave up 3 bases, with 8 bases separating them. Germline loops: CDR1 MNHEY, CDR2 SMNVEV (reference sequence). Written as DNA, the CDR3 is TGTGCCAGCAGTCTGCAGTTCAATCAGCCCCAGCATTTT. As protein: CASSLQFNQPQHF.

This clone appeared once. V and J are TRBV7-8 and TRBJ2-7, with TRBD2 as a possible D gene (5 bases). From germline, CDR1 is SGHVS and CDR2 FQNEAQ. Trimming took 5 bases from V and 3 from J, leaving 17 bases between them. This CDR3 has 15 amino acids. The CDR3 nucleotides read TGTGCCAGCAGCCCCCCTGGACTCGACTTCTACGAGCAGTACTTC. Protein: CASSPPGLDFYEQYF.

Notes on this clone: At one of its ends the junction is not consistent with the germline gene, which may arise from a read error. This chain connects TRBV2 to TRBJ2-7; TRBD2 is a possible D gene (7 bases). This CDR3 has 15 residues. The germline CDR1 and CDR2 sequences are SNHLY and FYNNEI. The CDR3 loop is CATEQGRGGAYEQHF. CDR3 in DNA: TGTGCCACCGAGCAGGGGAGGGGGGGCGCCTACGAGCAGCACTTC.

In this sample, this clone turned up a few times. The chain recombines TRBV5-4 with TRBJ2-3, with 12 bases fitting TRBD2. Trimming took 4 bases from V and 6 from J; bases not matched to a gene: 12. CDR1 SGHNT and CDR2 YYREEE come from the germline V gene (reference sequence). The CDR3 runs to 17 residues. This CDR3 reads CASSPPLRLAGADTQYF. The CDR3 region has the DNA TGTGCCAGCAGCCCCCCACTGAGACTAGCGGGGGCGGATACGCAGTATTTT.

The chain recombines TRBV6-5 with TRBJ1-2; a possible D gene is TRBD1 (6 bases). With 8 bases removed from V and 5 bases from J, the gap between germline ends came to 18 bases. CDR1 and CDR2 (germline): MNHEY, SVGAGI. The CDR3 totals 14 residues. The CDR3 nucleotides are TGTGCCAGCGCCAAAAGGGGGAAAAGATATGGCTACACCTTC. Translated, it gives CASAKRGKRYGYTF.

The chain carries TRBV5-6 and TRBJ2-5, with a tentative D call TRBD1 (5 bases). The J call may be incorrect, as the DNA end agrees better with TRBJ2-7. CDR3 length: 14 amino acids. Looked up from germline, CDR1 is SGHDT and CDR2 is YYEEEE. DNA for the CDR3: TGTGCCAGCAGCCCCCGCAGGGCACCTGGCGAGCAGTACTTC. Its protein product is CASSPRRAPGEQYF.

In its sample, this clone was seen a few times. The J gene is TRBJ1-1, the V gene TRBV25-1; no reliable D call. V was shortened by 5 bases and J by 11 bases, with 15 bases between the two germline ends. The CDR3 totals 12 residues. CDR1 and CDR2 (germline): MGHDK, SYGVNS. The chain's CDR3 is CASSSGLGMAFF. DNA for the CDR3: TGTGCCAGCAGTAGTGGTCTGGGCATGGCTTTCTTT.

V and J are TRBV19 and TRBJ1-5; D remains ambiguous. CDR1 is LNHDA and CDR2 is SQIVND in the germline V gene (reference sequence). The CDR3 sequence is 14 residues long. Trimming cost V 0 bases and J 5 bases, with 8 bases left between them. CDR3 in DNA: TGTGCCAGTAGTATAGACGTGAGGGATCAGCCCCAGCATTTT. It translates to CASSIDVRDQPQHF.

CDR3 in amino acids: CASSSDRGQQETQYF. The CDR3 DNA is TGTGCCAGCAGTTCCGACAGGGGGCAGCAAGAGACCCAGTACTTC. V usage is TRBV28 and J usage is TRBJ2-5, with 10 positions matching TRBD1. V dropped 4 bases and J dropped 2; count of bases not matched to a gene: 4. This CDR3 spans 15 amino acids. Germline V lookup: CDR1 MDHEN, CDR2 SYDVKM.

This sequence joins TRBV5-5 and TRBJ2-2; 8 positions agree with TRBD1. Germline V gene lookup returns CDR1 SGHKS and CDR2 YYEKEE (reference sequence). V shed 10 bases and J 4 bases; nucleotides not matched to a gene: 9. This CDR3 spans 14 amino acids. The CDR3 sequence: CAGTGTGLTGELFF. CDR3 nucleotide sequence: TGTGCCGGCACGGGGACAGGTCTCACCGGGGAGCTGTTTTTT. The variable domain in full, completed from reference TRBV5-5 and TRBJ2-2, reads DAGVTQSPTHLIKTRGQQVTLRCSPISGHKSVSWYQQVLGQGPQFIFQYYEKEERGRGNFPDRFSARQFPNYSSELNVNALLLGDSALYLCAGTGTGLTGELFFGEGSRLTVL.

Turning to this clone: The DNA is omitted, as the CDR3 cannot be located on it reliably, and the CDR3 follows TCRdb's listing. The chain's CDR3 is CASSLYWGQGTFF. The chain couples TRBV5-1 to TRBJ1-1; TRBD1 was called by the table and not checked on the DNA. With termini counted, the CDR3 has 13 amino acids. Germline V gene lookup returns CDR1 SGHRS and CDR2 YFSETQ.

This clone is a singleton in its sample. The V and J genes are TRBV7-2 and TRBJ2-7; TRBD2 agrees at 8 bases. The CDR3 extends over 14 amino acids. Germline V CDR1 and CDR2: SGHTA, FQGNSA. The V and J ends lost 4 bases and 2 bases, in that order; junction bases with no gene match: 4. In DNA, the CDR3 is TGTGCCAGCAGCTCCGTAGCGGGAACCTACGAGCAGTACTTC. This sequence encodes CASSSVAGTYEQYF.

V and J are TRBV5-6 and TRBJ1-3, with 9 nucleotides matching TRBD1. This CDR3 is built from 16 residues. The germline gives CDR1 SGHDT, CDR2 YYEEEE. The ends lost 1 base at V and 3 bases at J; junction bases unmatched: 5. CDR3 nucleotide sequence: TGTGCCAGCAGCTTGAGACAGGGGGGGTTTGGAAACACCATATATTTT. Amino acid sequence: CASSLRQGGFGNTIYF. Full variable domain (remainder filled in from reference TRBV5-6 and TRBJ1-3): DAGVTQSPTHLIKTRGQQVTLRCSPKSGHDTVSWYQQALGQGPQFIFQYYEEEERQRGNFPDRFSGHQFPNYSSELNVNALLLGDSALYLCASSLRQGGFGNTIYFGEGSWLTVV.

The V call is TRBV7-8, the J call TRBJ2-3; 7 bases are shared with TRBD1. Germline V gives CDR1 SGHVS, CDR2 FQNEAQ. V was pared by 2 bases and J by 2 bases, with 7 bases of the junction left unmatched. The CDR3 runs 16 residues. The CDR3 is CASSLKTGQSTDTQYF. The CDR3 region has the DNA TGTGCCAGCAGCTTAAAGACAGGGCAATCCACAGATACGCAGTATTTT.

V is TRBV4-2 and J is TRBJ2-5, with 7 bases aligning to TRBD2. V was clipped by 1 base and J by 4 bases; unmatched bases: 3. The CDR3 extends over 14 amino acids. Germline loops: CDR1 LGHNA, CDR2 YNFKEQ. This CDR3 is CASSQGGLGETQYF. CDR3 nucleotide sequence: TGTGCCAGCAGCCAAGGCGGACTAGGAGAGACCCAGTACTTC.

The genes are TRBV19 and TRBJ2-2; D is undetermined. CDR1 and CDR2 from the germline V gene are LNHDA and SQIVND (reference sequence). The CDR3 contains 12 residues. V was shortened by 4 bases and J by 6 bases, with 6 bases between the two germline ends. The CDR3 sequence is CASSKSAGELFF. The CDR3, as DNA: TGTGCCAGTAGTAAATCGGCCGGGGAGCTGTTTTTT.

This clone was seen more than once but under ten times. The gene calls are TRBV7-2 and TRBJ2-7, with TRBD1 as a possible D gene (6 bases). CDR3 length equals 14 residues. The germline CDR1 and CDR2 sequences are SGHTA and FQGNSA. V was shortened by 5 bases and J by 3 bases, with 14 bases between the two germline ends. The CDR3 loop reads CASSIGTQLYEQYF. DNA of the CDR3: TGTGCCAGCAGCATCGGGACACAGCTCTACGAGCAGTACTTC.